At least ten counts were recorded for the clone carrying this T cell receptor (beta chain). Looked up from germline, CDR1 is MNHNS and CDR2 is SASEGT. The length of the CDR3 is 11 residues. V was cut by 6 bases and J by 6 bases, with 9 bases left in between. The sample belongs to a study of T cells in Graves' hyperthyroidism and ophthalmopathy. Subjects with ophthalmopathy showed a Clinical Activity Score no lower than 3, a NOSPECS grade no lower than 4, and a duration shorter than 3 months. Patients showing uncontrolled infection, other autoimmune disease, pregnancy or lactation were ineligible. Isolation of PBMCs was performed on around 9.4 ml fresh peripheral blood. Template material for amplifying TCR beta CDR3 regions consisted of RNA transcripts. First-round RT-PCR with HTBI primers amplified the TCR CDR3 region. A single record per CDR3 protein comes from TCRdb applying MiXCR to the multiplex PCR reads. The sample lists hundreds of thousands of distinct CDR3 sequences; 14% were seen once.

The source of this sequence is a woman between 45 and 65 years old with Graves' ophthalmopathy. Specimen: blood. V and J are TRBV6-1 and TRBJ2-7; D remains ambiguous. DNA for the CDR3: TGTGCCAGCAGCTACCTTGGCGAGCAGTACTTC. Translation gives CASSYLGEQYF.